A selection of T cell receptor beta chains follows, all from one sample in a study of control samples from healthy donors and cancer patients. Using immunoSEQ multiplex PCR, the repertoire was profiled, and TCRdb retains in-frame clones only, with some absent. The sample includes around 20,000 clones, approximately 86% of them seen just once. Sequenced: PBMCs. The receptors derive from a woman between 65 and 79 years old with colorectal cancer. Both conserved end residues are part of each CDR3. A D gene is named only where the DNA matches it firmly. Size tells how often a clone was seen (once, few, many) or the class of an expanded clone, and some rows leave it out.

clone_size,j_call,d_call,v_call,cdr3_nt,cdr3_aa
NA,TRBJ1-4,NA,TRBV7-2,TGTGCCAGCAGCCCAGGAGTCGGACTTAATGAAAAACTGTTTTTT,CASSPGVGLNEKLFF
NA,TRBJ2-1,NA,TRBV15,TGTGCCACCAGCAATCCAGGGTCGGGGTTATACAATGAGCAGTTCTTC,CATSNPGSGLYNEQFF
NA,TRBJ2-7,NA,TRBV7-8,TGTGCCAGCAGCTTTGGCCCGACAGGCTACGAGCAGTACTTC,CASSFGPTGYEQYF
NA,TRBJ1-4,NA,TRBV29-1,TGCAGCGTTGATGGGGGGAGGGCTAATGAAAAACTGTTTTTT,CSVDGGRANEKLFF
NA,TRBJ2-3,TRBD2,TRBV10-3,TGTGCCATCAGTGAGCGGGCTAGCGGGGGGGCCGCAGATACGCAGTATTTT,CAISERASGGAADTQYF
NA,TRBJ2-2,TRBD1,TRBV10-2,TGCGCCAGCAGGGGACAGGGGGAGGGCGGGGAGCTGTTTTTT,CASRGQGEGGELFF
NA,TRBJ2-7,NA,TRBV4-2,TGTGCCAGCAGCCAAGGGGGCTACGAGCAGTACTTC,CASSQGGYEQYF
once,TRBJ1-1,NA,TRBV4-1,TGCGCCAGCAGCCGATCAGGGGAGACTGAAGCTTTCTTT,CASSRSGETEAFF
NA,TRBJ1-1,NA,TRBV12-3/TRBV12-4,TGTGCCAGCAGAATAGTGAACACTGAAGCTTTCTTT,CASRIVNTEAFF
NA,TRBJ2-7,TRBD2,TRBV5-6,TGTGCCAGCAGCCCTCCGGGACTAGCGGCTTACGAGCAGTACTTC,CASSPPGLAAYEQYF
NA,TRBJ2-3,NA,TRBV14,TGTGCCAGCAGTTGGAGTAGCGGTCCTGATACGCAGTATTTT,CASSWSSGPDTQYF
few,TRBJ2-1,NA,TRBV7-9,TGTGCCAGCAGCTCCAGGAATCCGGGAGCCAACAATGAGCAGTTCTTC,CASSSRNPGANNEQFF
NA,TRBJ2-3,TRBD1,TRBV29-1,TGCAGCACCGCTGGACAGGCCCCTATCATCACAGATACGCAGTATTTT,CSTAGQAPIITDTQYF
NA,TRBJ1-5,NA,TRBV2,TGTGCCAGCAGAGGGGAGGGCAATCAGCCCCAGCATTTT,CASRGEGNQPQHF
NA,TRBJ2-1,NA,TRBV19,TGTGCCAGTTCCAGGGTGACTCAAGGAAATGAGCAGTTCTTC,CASSRVTQGNEQFF
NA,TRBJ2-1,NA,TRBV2,TGTGCCAGCAGTGAATATGGTGGCGCCAGCTCCTACAATGAGCAGTTCTTC,CASSEYGGASSYNEQFF
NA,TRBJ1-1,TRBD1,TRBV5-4,TGTGCCAGCAGCCGGCTCGGGGGACAGGGGGTTACTGAAGCTTTCTTT,CASSRLGGQGVTEAFF
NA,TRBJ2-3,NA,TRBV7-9,TGTGCCAGCAGCGACGCGTATTCTACGCAGTATTTT,CASSDAYSTQYF
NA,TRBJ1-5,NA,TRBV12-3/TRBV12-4,TGTGCCAGCAGTTTTGGAGAAGATCAGCCCCAGCATTTT,CASSFGEDQPQHF
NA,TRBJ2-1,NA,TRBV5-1,TGCGCCAGCAGCTTGTTATGGCTGAACTACAATGAGCAGTTCTTC,CASSLLWLNYNEQFF
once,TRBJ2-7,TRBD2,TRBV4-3,TGCGCCAGCAGCCAGGACAGGGTGACTAGCGGGATCTTCTACGAGCAGTACTTC,CASSQDRVTSGIFYEQYF
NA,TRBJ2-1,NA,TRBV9,TGTGCCAGCAGCTCGTGGGGGGATCACAATGAGCAGTTCTTC,CASSSWGDHNEQFF
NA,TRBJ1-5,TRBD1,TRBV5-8,TGTGCCAGCAGCTTTCGACAGGGTGGTAGCAATCAGCCCCAGCATTTT,CASSFRQGGSNQPQHF
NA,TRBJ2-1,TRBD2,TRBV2,TGTGCCAGCATAGCGGGACTAGCGGGCTTTGAGCAGTTCTTC,CASIAGLAGFEQFF
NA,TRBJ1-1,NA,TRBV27,TGTGCCAGCAGTTTTGCAGGGACCGTGCCCAACACTGAAGCTTTCTTT,CASSFAGTVPNTEAFF
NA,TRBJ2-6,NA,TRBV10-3,TGTGCCACCCAGCCACCTGGGGCCAACGTCCTGACTTTC,CATQPPGANVLTF
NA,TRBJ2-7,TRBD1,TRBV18,TGTGCCAGCTCACCAACGGGACAGGGCTACGAGCAGTACTTC,CASSPTGQGYEQYF
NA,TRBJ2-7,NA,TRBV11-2,TGTGCCAGCAGCTTAGCCTCCGCAGGGACATCGGACGAGCAGTACTTC,CASSLASAGTSDEQYF
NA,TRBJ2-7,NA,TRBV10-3,TGTGCCATCAGTCCAGAAAACTACGAGCAGTACTTC,CAISPENYEQYF
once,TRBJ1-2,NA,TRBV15,TGTGCCACCAGCAGAGAGGCATCCTATGGCTACACCTTC,CATSREASYGYTF
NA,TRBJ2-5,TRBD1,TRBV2,TGTGCCAGGGGACAGATCCAAGAGACCCAGTACTTC,CARGQIQETQYF
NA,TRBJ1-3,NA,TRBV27,TGTGCCAGCAGGCGAGGGGCACCTGGAAACACCATATATTTT,CASRRGAPGNTIYF
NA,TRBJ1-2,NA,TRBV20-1,TGCAGTGCTAGTGCGGGGGTTATTGGCTACACCTTC,CSASAGVIGYTF
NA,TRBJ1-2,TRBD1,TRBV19,TGTGCCAGTAGTTCCCCCGGCGACAGGGCCTATGGCTACACCTTC,CASSSPGDRAYGYTF
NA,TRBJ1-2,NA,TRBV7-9,TGTGCCAGCAGGTCAGGGAACTATGGCTACACCTTC,CASRSGNYGYTF
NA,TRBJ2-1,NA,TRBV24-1,TGTGCCACCAGCGACCCATCCTCTCTAGAATACAATGAGCAGTTCTTC,CATSDPSSLEYNEQFF
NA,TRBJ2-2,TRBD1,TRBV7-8,TGTGCCAGCAGCCCCCCGACAGGGGTACGGCTGTTTTTT,CASSPPTGVRLFF
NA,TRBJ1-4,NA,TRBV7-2,TGTGCCAGCAGCCTGAACAGCCCTCCTGGGGAAAAACTGTTTTTT,CASSLNSPPGEKLFF
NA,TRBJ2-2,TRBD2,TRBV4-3,TGCGCCAGCAGCGACACCGGACTAGCGGGAGCATCCGGGGAGCTGTTTTTT,CASSDTGLAGASGELFF
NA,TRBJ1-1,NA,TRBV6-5,TGTGCCAGCAACATGCAGCGGGAATGGACTGAAGCTTTCTTT,CASNMQREWTEAFF
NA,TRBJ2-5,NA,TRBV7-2,TGTGCCAGCAGCTTTGGAGGTAGCATATCGGAGACCCAGTACTTC,CASSFGGSISETQYF